This T cell receptor beta chain was profiled in a study of blood T cells in healthy people across ages. General observations from the study: Changes seen in expanded clonotypes were possibly confounded by donor CMV status left unknown.

The V gene lost 3 bases and the J gene lost 3 bases, with 18 bases spanning the gap. The CDR3 contains 17 residues. CDR1 is LGHNA, CDR2 YSLEER, per germline. Turning to this clonotype: Antigen unknown.

A second about 7 to 11 cycle PCR used barcoded and J-beta primers. Each CDR3 protein is one row after TCRdb ran MiXCR on the 5' RACE reads. The sample shows about 930,000 distinct CDR3 sequences, about 28% of them seen only once. These same data were also listed under a study on T cells of mothers and their children.

This sequence joins TRBV4-3 and TRBJ2-1; D perhaps matches TRBD1 (6 bases). The sample taken for sequencing was blood. This clonotype originated in a woman aged 40-49 years in good health. As DNA, the CDR3 is TGCGCCAGCAGCCAGTTCCAGAGGGGGTCCAGCTACAATGAGCAGTTCTTC. As protein: CASSQFQRGSSYNEQFF.